The entry below gives a single TCR beta chain sequence along with its context. What it binds is unknown. This record comes from a study of cytomegalovirus exposure and HLA in healthy donors. Across the whole study: In a later analysis, it was reported that the 110 or so validation repertoires had been produced on the same platform as the roughly 650 repertoires belonging to the first cohort.

Whole-study results and caveats: The study put 150 to 200 TCR beta chains on its list as cytomegalovirus-associated. Subsequent analysis of the roughly 120 validation repertoires found a tendency for first-cohort TCR clusters to co-occur. Most TCRs appeared rarely, but some public TCRs recurred in many donors.

This CDR3 is 14 amino acids long. CDR1 is ENHRY, CDR2 SYGVKD, per germline. J was trimmed by 0 bases and V by 2 bases; bases with no gene match: 1. Here immunoSEQ multiplex PCR was the method, and the copy in TCRdb shows in-frame clones only, minus some. The sample contains 150,000 to 200,000 clones, about 85% of which appear only once. The sequence came from a man younger than 35 in good health and CMV-seropositive. The chain recombines TRBV10-3 with TRBJ2-7; 7 bases map to TRBD1. Material: PBMCs. The CDR3 sequence: CAISERDSSYEQYF. CDR3 nucleotides: TGTGCCATCAGTGAGCGGGACAGCTCCTACGAGCAGTACTTC.